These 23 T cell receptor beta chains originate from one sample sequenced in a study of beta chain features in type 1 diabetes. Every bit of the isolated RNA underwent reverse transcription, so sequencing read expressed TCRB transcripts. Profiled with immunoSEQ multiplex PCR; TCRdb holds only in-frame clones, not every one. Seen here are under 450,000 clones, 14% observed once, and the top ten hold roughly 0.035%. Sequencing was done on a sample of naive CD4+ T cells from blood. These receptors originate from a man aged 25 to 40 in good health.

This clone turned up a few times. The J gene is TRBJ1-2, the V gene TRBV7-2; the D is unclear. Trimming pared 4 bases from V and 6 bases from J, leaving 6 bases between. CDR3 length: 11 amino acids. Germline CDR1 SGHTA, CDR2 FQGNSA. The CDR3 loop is CASSSLDGYTF. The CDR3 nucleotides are TGTGCCAGCAGCTCCCTGGATGGCTACACCTTC.

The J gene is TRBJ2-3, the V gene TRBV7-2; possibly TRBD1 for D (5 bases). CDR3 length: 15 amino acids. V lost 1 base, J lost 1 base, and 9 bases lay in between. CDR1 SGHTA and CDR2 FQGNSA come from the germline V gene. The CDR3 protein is CASSLVPGRTDTQYF. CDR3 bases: TGTGCCAGCAGCTTAGTCCCAGGGCGCACAGATACGCAGTATTTT. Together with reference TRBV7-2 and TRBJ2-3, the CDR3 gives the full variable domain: GAGVSQSPSNKVTEKGKDVELRCDPISGHTALYWYRQSLGQGLEFLIYFQGNSAPDKSGLPSDRFSAERTGGSVSTLTIQRTQQEDSAVYLCASSLVPGRTDTQYFGPGTRLTVL.

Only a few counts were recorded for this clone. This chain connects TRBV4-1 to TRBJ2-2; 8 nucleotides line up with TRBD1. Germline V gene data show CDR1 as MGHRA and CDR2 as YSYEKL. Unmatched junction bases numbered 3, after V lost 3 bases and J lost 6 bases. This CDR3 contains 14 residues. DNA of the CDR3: TGCGCCAGCAGCCAGAGGACAGGGCCCGGGGAGCTGTTTTTT. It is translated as CASSQRTGPGELFF.

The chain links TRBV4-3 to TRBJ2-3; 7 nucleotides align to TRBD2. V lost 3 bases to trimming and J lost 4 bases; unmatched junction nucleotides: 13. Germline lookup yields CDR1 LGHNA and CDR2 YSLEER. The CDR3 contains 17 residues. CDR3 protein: CASSQETSVPRADTQYF. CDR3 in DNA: TGCGCCAGCAGCCAGGAAACTAGCGTCCCGAGGGCAGATACGCAGTATTTT.

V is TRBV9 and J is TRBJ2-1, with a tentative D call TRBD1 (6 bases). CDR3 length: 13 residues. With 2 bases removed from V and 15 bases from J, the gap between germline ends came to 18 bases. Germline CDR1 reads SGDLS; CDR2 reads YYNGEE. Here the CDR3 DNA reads TGTGCCAGCAGCGTCGGACAGAAGTACCAACTGTTCTTC. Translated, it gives CASSVGQKYQLFF.

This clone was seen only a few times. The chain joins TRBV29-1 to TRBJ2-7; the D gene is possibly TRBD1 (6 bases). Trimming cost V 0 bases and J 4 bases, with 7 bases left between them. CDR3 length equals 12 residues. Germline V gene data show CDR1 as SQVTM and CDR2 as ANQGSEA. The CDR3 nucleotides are TGCAGCGTTGAAGATCAGGGGTACGAGCAGTACTTC. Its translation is CSVEDQGYEQYF.

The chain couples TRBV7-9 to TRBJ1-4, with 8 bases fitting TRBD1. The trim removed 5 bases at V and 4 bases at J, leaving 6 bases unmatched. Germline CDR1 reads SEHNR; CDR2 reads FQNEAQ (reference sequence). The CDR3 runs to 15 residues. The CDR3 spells CASSRWTGRNEKLFF. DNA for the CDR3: TGTGCCAGCAGCCGGTGGACAGGGCGTAATGAAAAACTGTTTTTT.

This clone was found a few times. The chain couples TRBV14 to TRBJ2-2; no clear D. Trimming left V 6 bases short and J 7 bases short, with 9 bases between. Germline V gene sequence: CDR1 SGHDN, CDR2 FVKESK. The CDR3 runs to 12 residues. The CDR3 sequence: CASRPDFGELFF. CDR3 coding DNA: TGTGCCAGCAGACCCGACTTCGGGGAGCTGTTTTTT.

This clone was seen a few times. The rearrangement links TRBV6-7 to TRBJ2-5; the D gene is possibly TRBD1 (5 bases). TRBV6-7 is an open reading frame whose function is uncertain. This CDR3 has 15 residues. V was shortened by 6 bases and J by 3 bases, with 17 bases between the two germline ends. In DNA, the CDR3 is TGTGCCAGCAGCAATAACTTGACAGATAAAGAGACCCAGTACTTC. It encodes CASSNNLTDKETQYF.

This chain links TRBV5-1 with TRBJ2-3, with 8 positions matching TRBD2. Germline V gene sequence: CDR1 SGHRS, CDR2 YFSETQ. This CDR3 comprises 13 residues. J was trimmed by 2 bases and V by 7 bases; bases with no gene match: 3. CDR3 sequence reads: CASSSGYTDTQYF. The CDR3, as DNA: TGCGCCAGCTCTAGCGGGTACACAGATACGCAGTATTTT.

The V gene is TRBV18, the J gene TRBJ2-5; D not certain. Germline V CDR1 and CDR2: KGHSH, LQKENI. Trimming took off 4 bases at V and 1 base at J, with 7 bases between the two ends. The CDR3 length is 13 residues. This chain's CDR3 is CASSQYVQETQYF. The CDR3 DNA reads TGTGCCAGCTCACAATACGTCCAAGAGACCCAGTACTTC.

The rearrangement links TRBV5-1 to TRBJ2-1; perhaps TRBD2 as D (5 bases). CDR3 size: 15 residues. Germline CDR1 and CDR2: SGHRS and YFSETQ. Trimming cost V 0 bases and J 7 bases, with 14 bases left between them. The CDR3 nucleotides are TGCGCCAGCAGCTTGGTAGTGGGAGTGGGGAATGAGCAGTTCTTC. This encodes CASSLVVGVGNEQFF.

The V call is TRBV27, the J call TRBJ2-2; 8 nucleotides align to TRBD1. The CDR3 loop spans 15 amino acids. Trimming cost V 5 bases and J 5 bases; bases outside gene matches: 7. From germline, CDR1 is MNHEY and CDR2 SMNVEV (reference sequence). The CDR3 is CASSPGQGRTGELFF. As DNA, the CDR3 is TGTGCCAGCAGTCCTGGACAGGGAAGGACCGGGGAGCTGTTTTTT.

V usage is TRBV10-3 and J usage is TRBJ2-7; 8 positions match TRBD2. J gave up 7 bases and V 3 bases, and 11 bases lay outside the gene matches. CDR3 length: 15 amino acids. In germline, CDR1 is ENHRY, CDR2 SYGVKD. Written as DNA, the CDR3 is TGTGCCATCAGTGACGTTGGTAGCGGGATGGGAGAGCAGTACGTC. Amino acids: CAISDVGSGMGEQYV.

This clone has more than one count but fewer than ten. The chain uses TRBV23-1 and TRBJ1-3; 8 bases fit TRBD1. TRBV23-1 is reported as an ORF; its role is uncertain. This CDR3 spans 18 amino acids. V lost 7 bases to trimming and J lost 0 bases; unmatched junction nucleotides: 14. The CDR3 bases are TGCGCCAGCAACCGGAGAATGGACAGGGACATCTCTGGAAACACCATATATTTT. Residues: CASNRRMDRDISGNTIYF.

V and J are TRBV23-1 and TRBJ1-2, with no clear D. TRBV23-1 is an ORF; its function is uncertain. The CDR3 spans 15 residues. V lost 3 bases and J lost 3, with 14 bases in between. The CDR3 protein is CASSHPFGSDYGYTF. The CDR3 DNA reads TGCGCCAGCAGTCACCCCTTCGGCAGCGACTATGGCTACACCTTC.

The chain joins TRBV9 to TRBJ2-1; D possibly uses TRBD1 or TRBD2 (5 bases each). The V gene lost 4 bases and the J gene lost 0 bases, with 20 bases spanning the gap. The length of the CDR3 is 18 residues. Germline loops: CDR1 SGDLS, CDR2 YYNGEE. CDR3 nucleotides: TGTGCCAGCAGCCGGGGCCAGAGTGGGGCAAGCTCCTACAATGAGCAGTTCTTC. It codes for CASSRGQSGASSYNEQFF.

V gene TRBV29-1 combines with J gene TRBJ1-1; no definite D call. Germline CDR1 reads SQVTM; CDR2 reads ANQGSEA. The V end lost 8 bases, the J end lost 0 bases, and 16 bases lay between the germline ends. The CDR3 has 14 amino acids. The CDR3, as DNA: TGCAGCTCACTCATGAATGATCTGAACACTGAAGCTTTCTTT. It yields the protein CSSLMNDLNTEAFF. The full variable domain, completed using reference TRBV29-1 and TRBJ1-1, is SAVISQKPSRDICQRGTSLTIQCQVDSQVTMMFWYRQQPGQSLTLIATANQGSEATYESGFVIDKFPISRPNLTFSTLTVSNMSPEDSSIYLCSSLMNDLNTEAFFGQGTRLTVV.

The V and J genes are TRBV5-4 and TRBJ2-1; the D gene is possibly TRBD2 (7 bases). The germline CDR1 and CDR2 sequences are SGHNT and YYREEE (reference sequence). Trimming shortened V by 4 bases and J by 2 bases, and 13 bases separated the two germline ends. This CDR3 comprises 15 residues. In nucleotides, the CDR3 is TGTGCCAGCAGCACGCGGGGGCCCACCTACAATGAGCAGTTCTTC. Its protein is CASSTRGPTYNEQFF.

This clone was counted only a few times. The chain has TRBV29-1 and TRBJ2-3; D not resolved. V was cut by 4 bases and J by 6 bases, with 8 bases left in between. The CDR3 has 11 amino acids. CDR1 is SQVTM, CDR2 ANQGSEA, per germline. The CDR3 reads CSVARVDTQYF. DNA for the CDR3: TGCAGCGTTGCCCGAGTCGATACGCAGTATTTT.

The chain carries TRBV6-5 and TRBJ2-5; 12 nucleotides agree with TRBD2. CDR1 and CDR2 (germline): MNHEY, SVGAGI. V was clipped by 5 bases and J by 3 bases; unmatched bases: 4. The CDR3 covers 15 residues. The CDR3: CASSMTSGSEETQYF. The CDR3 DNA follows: TGTGCCAGCAGTATGACTAGCGGGAGTGAAGAGACCCAGTACTTC.

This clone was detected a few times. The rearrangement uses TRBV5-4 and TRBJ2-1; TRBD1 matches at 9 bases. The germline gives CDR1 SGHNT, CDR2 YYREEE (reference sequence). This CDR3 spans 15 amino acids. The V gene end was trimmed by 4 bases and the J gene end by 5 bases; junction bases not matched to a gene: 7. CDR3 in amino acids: CASSRDRVTNNEQFF. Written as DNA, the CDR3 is TGTGCCAGCAGCCGGGACAGGGTTACCAACAATGAGCAGTTCTTC.

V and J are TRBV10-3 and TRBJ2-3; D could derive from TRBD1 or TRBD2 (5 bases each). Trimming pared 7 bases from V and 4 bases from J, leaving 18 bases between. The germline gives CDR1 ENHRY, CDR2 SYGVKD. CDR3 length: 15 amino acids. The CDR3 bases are TGTGCCATCAAGATCGGTTTCGGGGCCGCAGATACGCAGTATTTT. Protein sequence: CAIKIGFGAADTQYF.